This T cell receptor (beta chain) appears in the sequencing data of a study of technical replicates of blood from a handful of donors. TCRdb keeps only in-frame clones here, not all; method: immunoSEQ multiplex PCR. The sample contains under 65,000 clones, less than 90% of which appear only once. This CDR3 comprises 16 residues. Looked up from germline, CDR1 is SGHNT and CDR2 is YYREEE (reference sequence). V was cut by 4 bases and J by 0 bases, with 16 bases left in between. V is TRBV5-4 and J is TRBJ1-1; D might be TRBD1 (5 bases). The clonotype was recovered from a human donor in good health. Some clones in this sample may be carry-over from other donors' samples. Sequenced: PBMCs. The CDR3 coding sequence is TGTGCCAGCAGCAGGGGTGGGAGGGGCATGAACACTGAAGCTTTCTTT. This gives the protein CASSRGGRGMNTEAFF.